These 13 T cell receptor beta chains came from one sample sequenced in a study of persistence of HIV-infected CD4 T cells. No antigen is known for these receptors. The immunoSEQ assay was version 4, run in survey mode. Only in-frame clones appear in the TCRdb table, and some are missing; sequencing was by immunoSEQ multiplex PCR. The sample has 4,500 to 5,500 clones; around three fifths are singletons. Stimulation used 10 ug/mL lysate from CMV-infected fibroblasts. Sorting selected CD4+ T cells upregulating both CD40 ligand and CD69. The starting material was CD4+ T cells sorted from PBMCs after roughly 18-hour stimulation, obtained from a patient who received antiretroviral therapy. The receptors were sampled from an adult man with HIV who was CMV-seropositive.

V is TRBV12-2 and J is TRBJ1-1. TRBV12-2 is tagged as a pseudogene. The CDR3 consists of 18 residues. The CDR3 reads CASRPFSYGTGRDTEAFF. The DNA for the CDR3 is TGTGCAAGTCGCCCCTTCTCCTACGGCACTGGAAGAGACACTGAAGCTTTCTTT.

The chain couples TRBV18 to TRBJ2-3; D gene unclear. Deletions cut 3 bases from V and 2 bases from J, with 15 bases between. The CDR3 is 16 amino acids. CDR1 is KGHSH and CDR2 is LQKENI in the germline V gene. CDR3 DNA sequence: TGTGCCAGCTCACCGAACGGAGAAAGGGACACAGATACGCAGTATTTT. Its translation: CASSPNGERDTDTQYF.

The chain carries TRBV30 and TRBJ2-5; D call uncertain. This CDR3 has 13 amino acids. Trimming took 7 bases from V and 1 from J, leaving 13 bases between them. Germline V lookup: CDR1 GTSNPN, CDR2 SVGIG (reference sequence). The CDR3 sequence is CALLGGTQETQYF. The CDR3 region has the DNA TGTGCCTTACTTGGTGGCACCCAAGAGACCCAGTACTTC. Using reference TRBV30 and TRBJ2-5 for the parts outside the CDR3, the full variable domain is SQTIHQWPATLVQPVGSPLSLECTVEGTSNPNLYWYRQAAGRGLQLLFYSVGIGQISSEVPQNLSASRPQDRQFILSSKKLLLSDSGFYLCALLGGTQETQYFGPGTRLLVL.

The gene calls are TRBV6-2 or TRBV6-3 and TRBJ1-5; D perhaps matches TRBD1 (5 bases). The length of the CDR3 is 15 residues. Trimming removed 4 bases from V and 7 bases from J, with 17 bases in between. Germline loops: CDR1 MNHEY, CDR2 SVGEGT. CDR3 loop: CASSSPQGMGQPQHF. DNA for the CDR3: TGTGCCAGCAGTTCCCCTCAGGGAATGGGCCAGCCCCAGCATTTT.

This clone is labeled as medium-sized (0.01 to 0.1%). This chain links TRBV10-3 with TRBJ2-1; tentatively, D is TRBD1 (6 bases). This CDR3 is built from 13 residues. Germline V lookup: CDR1 ENHRY, CDR2 SYGVKD. Trimming took off 9 bases at V and 3 bases at J, with 12 bases between the two ends. The CDR3 loop reads CAIAGTNYNEQFF. The CDR3 coding sequence is TGTGCCATTGCCGGGACAAACTACAATGAGCAGTTCTTC.

Remarks on this clone: The CDR3 end shows no conserved phenylalanine or tryptophan, and so a read error is likely. The V call is TRBV3-1 (or the pseudogene TRBV3-2), the J call TRBJ1-6; D may be TRBD1 (5 bases). Germline V gene sequence: CDR1 LGHDT, CDR2 YNNKEL (reference sequence). Trimming took 3 bases from V and 8 from J, leaving 8 bases between them. The CDR3 runs 13 residues. The CDR3 DNA follows: TGTGCCAGCAGCCAGTGGGGGTATTCACCCCTCCACCTT. Translating gives CASSQWGYSPLHL.

The chain recombines TRBV14 with TRBJ1-6; possible D gene TRBD1, 5 bases. Germline V gives CDR1 SGHDN, CDR2 FVKESK. This CDR3 region has 16 residues. The V gene lost 1 base and the J gene lost 3 bases, with 10 bases spanning the gap. The CDR3: CASSQVGGLYNSPLHF. CDR3 coding DNA: TGTGCCAGCAGCCAAGTCGGGGGACTCTATAATTCACCCCTCCACTTT.

Concerning this clone: A far larger clone is one base from this, pointing to a likely read error. This chain joins TRBV2 and TRBJ1-2; a weak D match, TRBD1 (5 bases). The CDR3 runs 12 residues. Germline V gene data show CDR1 as SNHLY and CDR2 as FYNNEI. The CDR3 reads CAISERGNGYTF. The CDR3 bases are TGTGCCATCAGTGAAAGGGGAAATGGCTACACCTTC.

A few counts support this clone. V and J are TRBV27 and TRBJ1-5, with TRBD1 matching over 10 bases. With V trimmed by 6 bases and J by 11 bases, 10 bases remained unmatched. The germline V gene has CDR1 MNHEY and CDR2 SMNVEV (reference sequence). This CDR3 has 14 residues. The CDR3 reads CASSRDRGLSSQHF. CDR3 DNA: TGTGCCAGCAGCAGGGACAGGGGCCTTTCGTCCCAGCATTTT.

The chain joins TRBV4-3 to TRBJ2-3; maybe TRBD2 (6 bases). CDR3 length: 16 residues. V was cut by 4 bases and J by 0 bases, with 14 bases left in between. Per germline, CDR1 LGHNA and CDR2 YSLEER. The CDR3 spells CASSPLPGLSTDTQYF. The DNA for the CDR3 is TGCGCCAGCAGCCCGTTGCCGGGACTTAGCACAGATACGCAGTATTTT.

The rearrangement joins TRBV3-1 (or the pseudogene TRBV3-2) to TRBJ2-7, with TRBD1 identical over 8 bases. Germline CDR1 is LGHDT and CDR2 is YNNKEL (reference sequence). Losses at the gene ends were 3 bases for V and 2 bases for J; bases not matched to a gene: 0. The CDR3 length is 13 residues. CDR3 sequence: CASSQDRAYEQYF. The DNA of the CDR3 is TGTGCCAGCAGCCAGGACAGGGCCTACGAGCAGTACTTC.

This clone is medium-sized by share. The chain carries TRBV6-1 and TRBJ2-7; D unclear. Germline V lookup: CDR1 MNHNS, CDR2 SASEGT. CDR3 length: 13 amino acids. V was shortened by 2 bases and J by 11 bases, with 16 bases between the two germline ends. CDR3 residues: CASSERPPSLKYF. CDR3 nucleotides: TGTGCCAGCAGTGAAAGGCCCCCCAGTCTGAAGTACTTC.

The chain is built from TRBV19 and TRBJ1-6; the match to TRBD1 covers 8 bases. The germline CDR1 and CDR2 sequences are LNHDA and SQIVND (reference sequence). CDR3 length: 13 residues. The ends lost 9 bases at V and 9 bases at J; junction bases unmatched: 7. The CDR3 DNA is TGTGCCAGCTCGAGGGACAGGACTTCACCCCTCCACTTT. Its translation: CASSRDRTSPLHF.